The 27 T cell receptor beta chains given below trace back to one sample, sequenced in a study of shared clonotypes between healthy human individuals. Some clones are missing from TCRdb's copy, which holds only in-frame ones; the method was immunoSEQ multiplex PCR. Among roughly 2 million clones listed, less than 95% were seen once. The naive CD8 population came from CD45RO-negative cells selected for CCR7, without terminally differentiated effector memory CD45RA+ cells. The specimen was naive CD8+ T cells sorted from blood. These receptors were collected from a man aged 18 to 29 in good health.

This rearrangement joins TRBV4-1 to TRBJ2-5; 7 nucleotides agree with TRBD2. From germline, CDR1 is MGHRA and CDR2 YSYEKL. This CDR3 has 16 residues. The V segment lost 3 bases and the J segment 1 base; nucleotides outside the gene matches: 8. The chain's CDR3 is CASSQESGGTQETQYF. In DNA form, the CDR3 reads TGCGCCAGCAGCCAGGAATCGGGGGGTACCCAAGAGACCCAGTACTTC.

V is TRBV6-1 and J is TRBJ2-7, with unresolved D. CDR1 is MNHNS, CDR2 SASEGT, per germline. This CDR3 is 13 amino acids long. V dropped 6 bases and J dropped 0 bases, with 9 bases sitting between them. This CDR3 reads CASRAGSSYEQYF. The DNA for the CDR3 is TGTGCCAGCAGGGCCGGAAGCTCCTACGAGCAGTACTTC.

As concerns this clone: Additional DNA sequences in this sample encode the identical CDR3. The rearrangement links TRBV6-5 to TRBJ2-7, with 10 positions matching TRBD1. V shed 3 bases, J shed 2 bases, and the junction held 4 bases outside the gene matches. The CDR3 loop spans 15 amino acids. Germline loops: CDR1 MNHEY, CDR2 SVGAGI. The CDR3 here is CASSYPGTGAYEQYF. The DNA of the CDR3 is TGTGCCAGCAGTTATCCAGGGACAGGGGCCTACGAGCAGTACTTC.

The chain employs TRBV6-5 and TRBJ2-3, with a tentative D call TRBD2 (6 bases). This CDR3 has 13 residues. CDR1 MNHEY and CDR2 SVGAGI come from the germline V gene. Trimming took off 5 bases at V and 6 bases at J, with 12 bases between the two ends. CDR3 DNA sequence: TGTGCCAGCAGTCCCCTCCGGGGGGATACGCAGTATTTT. This encodes CASSPLRGDTQYF.

This sequence joins TRBV6-5 and TRBJ1-3; no definite D call. V lost 0 bases and J lost 1, with 10 bases in between. Per germline, CDR1 MNHEY and CDR2 SVGAGI. The CDR3 is made up of 16 amino acids. The CDR3 is CASSYSGEISGNTIYF. The CDR3 DNA reads TGTGCCAGCAGTTACTCTGGGGAGATTTCTGGAAACACCATATATTTT.

As DNA, the CDR3 is TGTGCCAGCAGCTCCGTTTCCTACAATGAGCAGTTCTTC. Its translation is CASSSVSYNEQFF. The chain joins TRBV7-2 to TRBJ2-1; D gene unclear. This CDR3 contains 13 residues. V shed 4 bases and J shed 1 base, with 5 bases lying between them. Germline V gene data show CDR1 as SGHTA and CDR2 as FQGNSA. Variable domain in full (rest from reference TRBV7-2 and TRBJ2-1): GAGVSQSPSNKVTEKGKDVELRCDPISGHTALYWYRQSLGQGLEFLIYFQGNSAPDKSGLPSDRFSAERTGGSVSTLTIQRTQQEDSAVYLCASSSVSYNEQFFGPGTRLTVL.

This sequence joins TRBV28 and TRBJ1-2; 7 nucleotides match TRBD1. V shed 6 bases and J 0 bases; nucleotides not matched to a gene: 7. Germline CDR1 MDHEN, CDR2 SYDVKM. This CDR3 has 15 residues. In DNA, the CDR3 is TGTGCCAGCAGACTCGCCGGGACAGCTAACTATGGCTACACCTTC. Translated: CASRLAGTANYGYTF.

This chain connects TRBV29-1 to TRBJ2-3, with TRBD1 identical over 8 bases. This CDR3 has 14 amino acids. CDR1 and CDR2 from the germline V gene are SQVTM and ANQGSEA. The V gene end was trimmed by 6 bases and the J gene end by 4 bases; junction bases not matched to a gene: 9. The CDR3 coding sequence is TGCAGCGTCGCAGCAGGGGGCTTGGCAGATACGCAGTATTTT. Translation gives CSVAAGGLADTQYF.

The rearrangement uses TRBV19 and TRBJ2-7; TRBD1 might be the D (5 bases). The length of the CDR3 is 15 residues. Between the trimmed V and J ends, which lost 0 bases and 0 bases, there was a span of 9 bases. The germline V gene encodes CDR1 LNHDA and CDR2 SQIVND (reference sequence). CDR3 nucleotides: TGTGCCAGTAGTATAGATCTTGGGGCCTCCTACGAGCAGTACTTC. Encoded protein: CASSIDLGASYEQYF.

This chain joins TRBV7-9 and TRBJ2-7, with TRBD1 matching over 8 bases. V lost 1 base to trimming and J lost 5 bases; unmatched junction nucleotides: 10. CDR3 size: 16 residues. The V gene's germline CDR1 is SEHNR and CDR2 FQNEAQ (reference sequence). The CDR3: CASSLGWGDRSHEQYF. CDR3 DNA: TGTGCCAGCAGCTTAGGTTGGGGGGACAGGTCCCACGAGCAGTACTTC. Complete variable domain (other parts from reference TRBV7-9 and TRBJ2-7): DTGVSQNPRHKITKRGQNVTFRCDPISEHNRLYWYRQTLGQGPEFLTYFQNEAQLEKSRLLSDRFSAERPKGSFSTLEIQRTEQGDSAMYLCASSLGWGDRSHEQYFGPGTRLTVT.

Details on this clone: Mismatch with germline at one junction end may stem from a read error. V usage is TRBV6-1 and J usage is TRBJ2-5; D gene uncertain. CDR1 is MNHNS, CDR2 SASEGT, per germline. The length of the CDR3 is 15 residues. Written as DNA, the CDR3 is TGTGCCAGCAGTGAAGCGGTCTACGACCAAGGGACCCAGTACTTC. It translates to CASSEAVYDQGTQYF.

The CDR3 sequence: CSAFLAEQFF. CDR3 nucleotide sequence: TGCAGTGCATTCCTAGCGGAGCAGTTCTTC. The chain combines TRBV20-1 with TRBJ2-1; D perhaps matches TRBD2 (6 bases). This CDR3 is 10 amino acids long. CDR1 and CDR2 from the germline V gene are DFQATT and SNEGSKA (reference sequence). The germline V and J ends were trimmed by 6 bases and 10 bases, with 10 bases remaining between them.

This chain links TRBV15 with TRBJ2-7; TRBD2 agrees at 13 bases. The CDR3 is made up of 14 amino acids. J was trimmed by 5 bases and V by 5 bases; bases with no gene match: 3. Germline loops: CDR1 LNHNV, CDR2 YYDKDF (reference sequence). CDR3 coding DNA: TGTGCCACCAGCCGCGGGACTAGCGGGGACGAGCAGTACTTC. Translating gives CATSRGTSGDEQYF.

CDR3 nucleotide sequence: TGTGCCAGCAGCTTAGTACCTGAGGGGGAGCTGTTTTTT. Its protein is CASSLVPEGELFF. J is TRBJ2-2 and V is TRBV13; D unclear. The V and J ends lost 1 base and 8 bases respectively, with 8 bases between them. The CDR3 totals 13 residues. Germline CDR1 PRHDT, CDR2 FYEKMQ (reference sequence). Full variable domain (remainder filled in from reference TRBV13 and TRBJ2-2): AAGVIQSPRHLIKEKRETATLKCYPIPRHDTVYWYQQGPGQDPQFLISFYEKMQSDKGSIPDRFSAQQFSDYHSELNMSSLELGDSALYFCASSLVPEGELFFGEGSRLTVL.

The rearrangement uses TRBV10-2 and TRBJ2-1; 10 bases agree with TRBD1. Per the germline V gene, CDR1 is WSHSY and CDR2 is SAAADI. The CDR3 extends over 16 amino acids. The J segment lost 2 bases and the V segment lost 6 bases, leaving 7 bases of the junction unmatched. In nucleotides, the CDR3 is TGCGCCAGCAGCCCCCGGGGACAGGGGACCTACAATGAGCAGTTCTTC. Its protein is CASSPRGQGTYNEQFF.

The genes are TRBV2 and TRBJ2-7; D not certain. V was trimmed by 2 bases and J by 2 bases, leaving 4 bases between them. Germline CDR1 is SNHLY and CDR2 is FYNNEI. This CDR3 has 12 amino acids. CDR3 in DNA: TGTGCCAGCAGTGAACAGACCTACGAGCAGTACTTC. This codes for CASSEQTYEQYF.

The rearrangement links TRBV5-5 to TRBJ2-7, with 8 bases aligning to TRBD2. The V gene's germline CDR1 is SGHKS and CDR2 YYEKEE (reference sequence). The CDR3 covers 13 residues. Unmatched junction bases numbered 4, after V lost 5 bases and J lost 3 bases. The CDR3 reads CASSLAGNYEQYF. CDR3 DNA: TGTGCCAGCAGTCTAGCGGGTAACTACGAGCAGTACTTC. Supplemented by reference TRBV5-5 and TRBJ2-7, the full variable domain reads DAGVTQSPTHLIKTRGQQVTLRCSPISGHKSVSWYQQVLGQGPQFIFQYYEKEERGRGNFPDRFSARQFPNYSSELNVNALLLGDSALYLCASSLAGNYEQYFGPGTRLTVT.

The chain combines TRBV9 with TRBJ2-5; 15 bases align to TRBD2. This CDR3 contains 19 residues. CDR1 is SGDLS, CDR2 YYNGEE, per germline. Trimming at V came to 0 bases and at J to 1 base, leaving 7 bases not matched to a gene. Here the CDR3 reads CASSVAGLAGGEIQETQYF. The CDR3 nucleotides read TGTGCCAGCAGCGTAGCGGGACTAGCGGGGGGAGAGATCCAAGAGACCCAGTACTTC. The full variable domain, completed using reference TRBV9 and TRBJ2-5, is DSGVTQTPKHLITATGQRVTLRCSPRSGDLSVYWYQQSLDQGLQFLIQYYNGEERAKGNILERFSAQQFPDLHSELNLSSLELGDSALYFCASSVAGLAGGEIQETQYFGPGTRLLVL.

The chain has TRBV19 and TRBJ2-7; 9 positions match TRBD1. V was clipped by 4 bases and J by 5 bases; unmatched bases: 6. This CDR3 region has 14 residues. Looked up from germline, CDR1 is LNHDA and CDR2 is SQIVND (reference sequence). The CDR3 sequence: CASSRDRAHHEQYF. The CDR3 DNA follows: TGTGCCAGTAGTAGGGACAGGGCCCATCACGAGCAGTACTTC.

V gene TRBV28 combines with J gene TRBJ2-7, with D perhaps TRBD1 or TRBD2 (5 bases each). This CDR3 region has 14 residues. The V and J ends lost 1 base and 6 bases respectively, with 13 bases between them. Germline values: CDR1 MDHEN, CDR2 SYDVKM. CDR3 loop: CASSLSLVGVEQYF. The DNA of the CDR3 is TGTGCCAGCAGTTTATCTTTGGTGGGGGTCGAGCAGTACTTC.

Comments on this clone: The sample carries other DNA sequences with the same CDR3. This chain links TRBV5-4 with TRBJ2-7; maybe TRBD2 (6 bases). Trimming removed 2 bases from V and 4 bases from J, with 10 bases in between. This CDR3 comprises 13 residues. Germline V CDR1 and CDR2: SGHNT, YYREEE (reference sequence). The CDR3 region is CASSLGGGYEQYF. The CDR3 DNA follows: TGTGCCAGCAGCTTAGGTGGGGGGTACGAGCAGTACTTC.

This chain uses TRBV2 with TRBJ2-3; tentative D call: TRBD2 (6 bases). Trimming shortened V by 3 bases and J by 0 bases, and 13 bases separated the two germline ends. The germline V gene has CDR1 SNHLY and CDR2 FYNNEI. CDR3 length: 16 residues. The CDR3 sequence: CASSDVLAASTDTQYF. The CDR3 DNA sequence: TGTGCCAGCAGTGATGTTTTAGCGGCTAGCACAGATACGCAGTATTTT.

The rearrangement links TRBV5-8 to TRBJ2-1, with D possibly called TRBD1 or TRBD2 (5 bases each). Trimming cost V 0 bases and J 6 bases, with 10 bases left between them. Germline loops: CDR1 SGHTS, CDR2 YDEGEE. This CDR3 region has 14 residues. The CDR3 reads CASSLGTGANEQFF. The CDR3 DNA is TGTGCCAGCAGCTTGGGGACTGGGGCCAATGAGCAGTTCTTC.

The rearrangement joins TRBV28 to TRBJ2-3; TRBD1 might be the D (5 bases). CDR3 length: 12 residues. Trimming shortened V by 7 bases and J by 4 bases, and 9 bases separated the two germline ends. The germline V gene has CDR1 MDHEN and CDR2 SYDVKM. The CDR3 DNA is TGTGCCAGCAAGACAGCCTCAGATACGCAGTATTTT. It translates to CASKTASDTQYF. Full variable domain (remainder filled in from reference TRBV28 and TRBJ2-3): DVKVTQSSRYLVKRTGEKVFLECVQDMDHENMFWYRQDPGLGLRLIYFSYDVKMKEKGDIPEGYSVSREKKERFSLILESASTNQTSMYLCASKTASDTQYFGPGTRLTVL.

The chain recombines TRBV10-3 with TRBJ1-1, with 7 nucleotides matching TRBD1. The CDR3 consists of 13 residues. V dropped 6 bases and J dropped 7; count of bases not matched to a gene: 8. Germline V gene sequence: CDR1 ENHRY, CDR2 SYGVKD. The CDR3 nucleotides are TGTGCCATCAGAGTAGACAGGGAATATGAAGCTTTCTTT. Translating gives CAIRVDREYEAFF.

The J gene is TRBJ2-3, the V gene TRBV9, with D unclear. The V end was cut by 4 bases, the J end by 1 base, with 16 bases between. CDR1 SGDLS and CDR2 YYNGEE come from the germline V gene. The CDR3 is 16 residues long. Here the CDR3 reads CASSSSWQLGTDTQYF. CDR3 sequence (DNA): TGTGCCAGCAGCTCAAGCTGGCAGCTAGGCACAGATACGCAGTATTTT.

The chain has TRBV27 and TRBJ1-1; no definite D call. This CDR3 is 12 amino acids long. The germline CDR1 and CDR2 sequences are MNHEY and SMNVEV (reference sequence). Trimming left V 6 bases short and J 12 bases short, with 17 bases between. CDR3 bases: TGTGCCAGCAGCCTCATCGGGGAGGTTCCTTTCTTT. It is translated as CASSLIGEVPFF.